This record covers a single T cell receptor beta chain. Its antigen is unidentified. The source of the sample is a study of shared clonotypes between healthy human individuals. An approximately 210 ng quantity of DNA, some 30,000 T cell genomes, went into the sorted-subset replicate PCRs. TCRdb's copy holds only in-frame clones and misses some; the assay was immunoSEQ multiplex PCR. This table has about a million clones, roughly 80% appearing once. Regarding the study as a whole: Rarefaction revealed incomplete sorted-subset sequencing despite large depth. Naive subsets generally exceeded memory subsets in estimated richness. The generation probabilities recorded for non-shared clonotypes fell below those of clonotypes shared by all four donors.

Looked up from germline, CDR1 is SNHLY and CDR2 is FYNNEI. The CDR3 is made up of 11 amino acids. J was trimmed by 10 bases and V by 6 bases; bases with no gene match: 5. The clonotype was recovered from a man aged 18 to 29 in good health. Some clones in this sample may be carry-over from other donors' samples. V gene TRBV2 combines with J gene TRBJ2-7, with 8 positions matching TRBD1. Input material: memory CD4+ T cells from PBMCs. Subset given: CD45RA-negative fraction. CDR3 loop: CASRDRVGQYF. The DNA of the CDR3 is TGTGCCAGCAGGGACAGGGTAGGACAGTACTTC.